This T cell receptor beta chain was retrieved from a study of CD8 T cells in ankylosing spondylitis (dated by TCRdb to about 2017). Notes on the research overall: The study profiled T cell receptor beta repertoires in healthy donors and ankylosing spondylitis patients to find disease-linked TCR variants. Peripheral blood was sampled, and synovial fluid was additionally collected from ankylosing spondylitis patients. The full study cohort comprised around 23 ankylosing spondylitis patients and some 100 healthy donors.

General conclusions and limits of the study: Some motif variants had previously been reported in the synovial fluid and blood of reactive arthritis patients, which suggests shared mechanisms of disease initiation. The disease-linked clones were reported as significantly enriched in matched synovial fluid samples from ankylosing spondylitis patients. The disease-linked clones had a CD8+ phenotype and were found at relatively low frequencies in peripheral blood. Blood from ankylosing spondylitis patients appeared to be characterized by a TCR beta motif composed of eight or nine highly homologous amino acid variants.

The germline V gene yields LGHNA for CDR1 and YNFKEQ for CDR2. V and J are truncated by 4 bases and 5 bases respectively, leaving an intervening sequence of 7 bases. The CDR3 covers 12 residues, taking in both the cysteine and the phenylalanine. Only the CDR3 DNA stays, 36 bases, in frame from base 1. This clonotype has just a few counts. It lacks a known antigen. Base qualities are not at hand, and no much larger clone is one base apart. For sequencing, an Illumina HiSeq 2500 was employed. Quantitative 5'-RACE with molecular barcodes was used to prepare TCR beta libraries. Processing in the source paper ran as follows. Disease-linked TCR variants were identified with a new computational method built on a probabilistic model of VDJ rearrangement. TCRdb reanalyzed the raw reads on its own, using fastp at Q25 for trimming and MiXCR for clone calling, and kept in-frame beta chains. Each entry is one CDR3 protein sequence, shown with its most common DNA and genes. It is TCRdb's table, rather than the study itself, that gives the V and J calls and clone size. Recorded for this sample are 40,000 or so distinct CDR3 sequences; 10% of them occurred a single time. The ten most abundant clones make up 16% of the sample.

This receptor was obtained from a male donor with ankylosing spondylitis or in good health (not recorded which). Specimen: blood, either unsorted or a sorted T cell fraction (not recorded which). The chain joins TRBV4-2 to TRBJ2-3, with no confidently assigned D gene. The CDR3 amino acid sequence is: CASSPDRDTQYF. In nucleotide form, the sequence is TGTGCCAGCAGCCCGGATCGAGATACGCAGTATTTT.